This T cell receptor (beta chain) appears in the sequencing data of a study of blood T cell repertoires in COVID-19. Study at large: The origin of the acute and convalescent COVID-19 samples was the United States, Italy and Spain. From T cells, B-cell-depleted T cells, or PBMCs came the material, which was cDNA or gDNA.

In the authors' workflow: Scientists estimated how many nucleated cells there were by amplifying reference gene primers. Produced via immunoSEQ multiplex PCR; TCRdb's table is partial and in-frame only. Clone size and V and J calls were adopted from that table, with D and trimming inferred from the DNA. The data hold more than 250,000 clones, with around 78% observed a single time. This CDR3 has 14 residues. Germline CDR1 and CDR2: MNHEY and SVGAGI. Trimming removed 10 bases from V and 3 bases from J, with 18 bases in between. The V gene is TRBV6-5, the J gene TRBJ1-1; possibly TRBD1 for D (5 bases). The specimen sequenced was peripheral blood. The receptor's source is a man in his 60s who had recovered from COVID-19. The CDR3 DNA follows: TGTGCCACCAGACCTCTCAGGGTTGACACTGAAGCTTTCTTT. Residues: CATRPLRVDTEAFF.